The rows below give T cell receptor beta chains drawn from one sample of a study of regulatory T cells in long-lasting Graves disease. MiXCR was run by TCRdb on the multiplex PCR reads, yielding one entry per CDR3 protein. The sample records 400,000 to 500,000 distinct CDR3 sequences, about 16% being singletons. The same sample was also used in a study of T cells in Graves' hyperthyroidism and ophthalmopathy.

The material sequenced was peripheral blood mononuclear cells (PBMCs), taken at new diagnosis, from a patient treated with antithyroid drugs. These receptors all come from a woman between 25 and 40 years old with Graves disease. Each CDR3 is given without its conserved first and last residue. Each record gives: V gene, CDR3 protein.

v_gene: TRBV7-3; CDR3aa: ASSTGTSGTDTQY
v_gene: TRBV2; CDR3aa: ASSEEGRKLYNEQF
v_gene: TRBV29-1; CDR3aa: SVEFWGNEQY
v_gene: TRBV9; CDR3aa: ASSGHLRQATNYGYT
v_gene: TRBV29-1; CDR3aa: SSRGPGADTQY
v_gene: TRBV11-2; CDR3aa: ASSLGGGRTDTQY
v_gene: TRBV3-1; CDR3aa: ASSQDFQGTDTQY
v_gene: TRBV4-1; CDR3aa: ASSQDGLAGETQY
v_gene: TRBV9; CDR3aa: ASSPRSGPTQY
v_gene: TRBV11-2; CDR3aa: ASSSTTGGRQPQH
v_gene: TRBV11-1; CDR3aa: ASSLGTRSYEQY
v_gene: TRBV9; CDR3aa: ASSGASVNYNEQF
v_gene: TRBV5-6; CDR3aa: ASSLAGATGVGYT
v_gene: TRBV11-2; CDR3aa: ASSSQANPNEKLF
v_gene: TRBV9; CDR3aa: ASSAGLAANTGELF
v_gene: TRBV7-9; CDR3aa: ASSPPTGADDPYEQY
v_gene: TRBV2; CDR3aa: ASSPRGREGTYEQY
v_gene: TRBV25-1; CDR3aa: ASSGGVRSPDTQY
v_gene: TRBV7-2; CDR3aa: ASRAGGKQETQY
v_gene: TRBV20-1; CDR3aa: SARDTSTGYT
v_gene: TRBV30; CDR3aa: AWRSGGNTIY
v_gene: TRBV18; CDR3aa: ASSAPDRAEQY
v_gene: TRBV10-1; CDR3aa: ASQRGGDYEQY
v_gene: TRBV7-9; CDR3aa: ASSFGREAGTQY
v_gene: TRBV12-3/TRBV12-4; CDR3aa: ASSLAGGYYEQY
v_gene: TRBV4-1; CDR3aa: ASSQAQPIFSALGKKLF
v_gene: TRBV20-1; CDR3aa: SARRQGAGGREPQH
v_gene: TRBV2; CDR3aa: ASSDRGTSNEKLF
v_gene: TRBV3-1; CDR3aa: ASSQVQLAGLYNEQF